This T cell receptor (beta chain) appears in the sequencing data of a study of CD8+CD57+ T cells in acquired aplastic anemia. Study as a whole: DNA recovered from sorted CD4+ and CD8+ cells had a mean of about 3.5 ug. Broader study findings: CD8+ Simpson's diversity in patients was not significantly different from that in controls.

CDR3 length: 14 amino acids. Between the trimmed V and J ends, which lost 7 bases and 5 bases, there was a span of 17 bases. Germline assignment: CDR1 LNHDA and CDR2 SQIVND (reference sequence). Genomic DNA constituted the template upon which TCR beta VDJ and CDR3 profiling was performed. Each CDR3 protein gets one entry after TCRdb re-called the reads with MiXCR. The sample carries 400,000 to 500,000 distinct CDR3 sequences, 65% to 80% recorded once. This clonotype was observed a handful of times. No antigen is known for it. This TCR was recovered from a human donor in good health, serving as a control. The sequenced material came from sorted CD4+, CD8+, or CD8+CD57+ T cells (not recorded which) from PBMCs. V and J are TRBV19 and TRBJ1-2, with D unclear. The CDR3 region is CASKRGRALYGYTF. DNA of the CDR3: TGTGCCAGTAAGCGTGGGAGGGCACTATATGGCTACACCTTC.